This TCR beta chain derives from a study of human T cells and chemical hapten exposure (dated by TCRdb to 2020 to 2023). Some background on the complete study: For sensitization, 2% DPC in acetone was applied to a roughly 2 cm by roughly 2 cm area of upper inner arm skin. Weekly therapeutic DPC doses were additionally applied to the scalp of patients throughout the roughly 24-week study period. Patch testing on the upper back used Finn chambers containing 0.01% DPC, with scoring done after 6 days according to International Contact Dermatitis Research Group standards. The mostly female patient cohort included alopecia areata with under or over 50% scalp involvement, alopecia totalis and alopecia universalis. Libraries were pooled for sequencing, and variation in per-sample TCR yields was attributed mainly to small differences in library volumes within the pool. In alopecia patients, the study followed how the peripheral blood TCR repertoire changed in vivo over primary and secondary sensitization to diphenylcyclopropenone (DPC), a hapten. Blood samples were taken from patients before sensitization (week 0) and then at 2, 6 and about 24 weeks after DPC sensitization. For TCR sequencing, blood came from about 29 alopecia patients at anywhere from one to four time points (pre-sensitization, 2, 6 and 24 weeks).

The investigation overall reported the following: DPC sensitization did not change how many TCRs were above 1 in 1000 frequency, and no evidence was found of alterations in global repertoire structure. Repeated subsampling changed both the strength of the expansion versus patch-test correlation and the threshold at which that correlation became significant. Because every patient had alopecia, a presumed autoimmune disease, the patients' immune response might differ from that of healthy individuals. The number of PT1 expanded TCRs positively correlated with patch test score, significant at thresholds 8, 16 and 32 but not 4. Expanded TCRs formed significantly more large CDR3 similarity clusters than pre-sensitization or healthy control sets, consistent with antigen-driven responses.

On this clonotype: This receptor's antigen is unknown. No much larger clonotype is one base removed from it; base qualities were not supplied.

The library relied on RACE. These reads were obtained on a NextSeq 500. During library preparation, unique molecular identifiers were attached to individual cDNA molecules so that TCRs could be counted in a quantitative, reproducible way. From each blood RNA sample, both TCR alpha and TCR beta chains were sequenced. The paper's data handling went like this. The median number of TCRs per sample was some 100,000, ranging from about 23,224 to 690,600. The Decombinator software suite was used to annotate V, J and CDR3 in the TCR reads. To make PS versus PT1 abundance plots, every sample was subsampled to the same number of TCRs (28,000). Expanded TCRs were defined as absent before sensitization and observed at least eight times at the 2-week time point. Clones were called with MiXCR by TCRdb after fastp trimmed the public reads at Q25, and only in-frame beta chains were retained. Rows are unified per CDR3 protein, each entry keeping the most common DNA and genes. The V and J calls and clone size come from TCRdb's table, not from the authors' own analysis. This sample holds approximately 97,000 distinct CDR3 sequences; less than 35% were observed only once. The ten biggest clones cover under 13% of the sample.

The time point label, read with the paper, signifies: patch test 3, about 24 weeks after DPC sensitization. The meaning of the sample's treatment or condition label: therapeutic diphenylcyclopropenone sensitization with weekly scalp DPC. At every patch-test visit, the blood draw took place before the patch test was put on. To be eligible, patients had to be aged 18 to 70, diagnosed with alopecia and judged suitable for DPC therapy, while pregnant patients were excluded. Unfractionated whole blood was collected in Tempus Blood RNA tubes, and total RNA was extracted from that blood. CDR1 and CDR2 were assigned from the germline V gene as SNHLY and FYNNEI. Ends trimmed: V by 2 bases, J by 6 bases; bases unmatched to a gene: 7. The CDR3 goes from the cysteine to the phenylalanine over 16 residues. The read is trimmed to its CDR3 DNA, 48 bases read in frame from base 1.

The rearrangement joined TRBV2 to TRBJ2-3; 11 nucleotides in the junction match TRBD1. Here the sequenced sample was whole blood, taken in connection with sensitization to the hapten diphenylcyclopropenone (DPC). This receptor was obtained from a man between 35 and 55 years old with alopecia areata. Some clones in this sample may be carry-over from other donors' samples. The DNA sequence follows: TGTGCCAGCAGTGAATCTGGACAGGGGGCTGGTGATACGCAGTATTTT. The translation is CASSESGQGAGDTQYF.